The clone carrying this T cell receptor (beta chain) came up once. The method was immunoSEQ multiplex PCR; TCRdb's version includes in-frame clones alone and lacks a portion of them. The sample yields roughly 100,000 clones, approximately 90% seen once. The CDR3 runs 15 residues. The germline V gene encodes CDR1 SGHTS and CDR2 YDEGEE. The germline V and J ends were trimmed by 0 bases and 4 bases, with 13 bases remaining between them. The data derive from a study of control samples from healthy donors and cancer patients. This clonotype was obtained from a man in his fifties or sixties with lung cancer. The sequencing sample was made of PBMCs. The V call is TRBV5-8, the J call TRBJ1-1; D not resolved. Here the CDR3 DNA reads TGTGCCAGCAGCTTGGGGTACGGTTCTGGCACTGAAGCTTTCTTT. As protein: CASSLGYGSGTEAFF.